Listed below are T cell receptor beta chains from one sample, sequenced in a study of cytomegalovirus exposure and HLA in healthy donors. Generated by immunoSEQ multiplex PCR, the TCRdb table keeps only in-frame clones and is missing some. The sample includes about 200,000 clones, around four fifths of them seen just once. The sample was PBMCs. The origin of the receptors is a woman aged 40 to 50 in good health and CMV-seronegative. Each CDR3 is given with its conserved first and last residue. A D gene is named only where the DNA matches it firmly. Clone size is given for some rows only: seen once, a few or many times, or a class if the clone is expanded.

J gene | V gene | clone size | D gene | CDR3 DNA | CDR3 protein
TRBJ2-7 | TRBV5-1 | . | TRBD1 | TGCGCCAGCAGCGCGGGACAGGATTTCTACGAGCAGTACTTC | CASSAGQDFYEQYF
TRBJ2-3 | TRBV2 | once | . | TGTGCCAGGGGGGGGGCAGGGTTTACAGATACGCAGTATTTT | CARGGAGFTDTQYF
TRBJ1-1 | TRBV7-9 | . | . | TGTGCCAGCAGCGCGCGAGTTTCGAACACTGAAGCTTTCTTT | CASSARVSNTEAFF
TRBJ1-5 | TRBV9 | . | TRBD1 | TGTGCCAGCAGCGTAGAAAGGTCAGGGGGACAGGGTAGCAATCAGCCCCAGCATTTT | CASSVERSGGQGSNQPQHF
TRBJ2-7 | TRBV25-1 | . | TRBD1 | TGTGCCAGCAGTGGCCGACAGGGGAGGTACGAGCAGTACTTC | CASSGRQGRYEQYF
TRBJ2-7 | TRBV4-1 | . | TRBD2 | TGCGCCAGCAGCCATTCTAGCGGAACTCCCTACGAGCAGTACTTC | CASSHSSGTPYEQYF
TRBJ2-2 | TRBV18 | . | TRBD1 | TGTGCCAGCTCACTTCGACAGGGGGACACCGGGGAGCTGTTTTTT | CASSLRQGDTGELFF
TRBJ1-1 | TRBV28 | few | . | TGTGCCAGCCTTCGGGGGGTCCGGGGGACTGAAGCTTTCTTT | CASLRGVRGTEAFF
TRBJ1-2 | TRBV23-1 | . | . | TGCGCCAGCAGTCAATCGATGTTCGGTGGTCGAGGCTACACCTTC | CASSQSMFGGRGYTF
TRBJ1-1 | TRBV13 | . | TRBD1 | TGTGCCAGCAGCTTACCCTCGACAGGGTCCGGGAACACTGAAGCTTTCTTT | CASSLPSTGSGNTEAFF
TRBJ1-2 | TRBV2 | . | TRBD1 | TGTGCCAGCAGTGAAGTTCGGAACAGGGGGAACTATGGCTACACCTTC | CASSEVRNRGNYGYTF
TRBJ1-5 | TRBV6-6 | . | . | TGTGCCAGCAAGGGGCCAACCGATGATAGCAATCAGCCCCAGCATTTT | CASKGPTDDSNQPQHF
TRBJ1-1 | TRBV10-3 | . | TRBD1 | TGTGCCATCAGGACAGGGCAGCACACTGAAGCTTTCTTT | CAIRTGQHTEAFF
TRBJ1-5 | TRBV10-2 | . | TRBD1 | TGCGCCAGCAGTGAACAGGGGAATCAGCCCCAGCATTTT | CASSEQGNQPQHF
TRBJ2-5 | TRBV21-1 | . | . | TGTGCCAGCAGCACCCTTCGGGGACAGGGGGCTTCGAGTGAGCAGTACTTC | CASSTLRGQGASSEQYF
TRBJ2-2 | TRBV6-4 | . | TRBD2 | TGTGCCACCCGGACTAGCGGGAGCCCCGGGGAGCTGTTTTTT | CATRTSGSPGELFF
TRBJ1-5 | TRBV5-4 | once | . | TGTGCCAGCAGCTTGGATCAGGGGCCAGGTCAGCCCCAGCATTTT | CASSLDQGPGQPQHF
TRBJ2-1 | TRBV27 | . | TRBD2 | TGTGCCAGCAGTTCTCGGGAGGGCCTTTTCAATGAGCAGTTCTTC | CASSSREGLFNEQFF
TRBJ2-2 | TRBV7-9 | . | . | TGTGCCAGCAGCTTAGAATTGTATGGGGAGCTGTTTTTT | CASSLELYGELFF
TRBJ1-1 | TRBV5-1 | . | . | TGCGCCAGCAGGGGGCAAAGGGTTGACACTGAAGCTTTCTTT | CASRGQRVDTEAFF
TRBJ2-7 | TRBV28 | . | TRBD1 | TGTGCCAGCAGTTTAGGGACAGCACTCTACGAGCAGTACTTC | CASSLGTALYEQYF
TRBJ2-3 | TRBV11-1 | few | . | TGTGCCAGCAGCCCGGTGGTCTTCACAGATACGCAGTATTTT | CASSPVVFTDTQYF
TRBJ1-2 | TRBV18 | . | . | TGTGCCAGCTCACCACAGGGGCTTAACTATGGCTACACCTTC | CASSPQGLNYGYTF
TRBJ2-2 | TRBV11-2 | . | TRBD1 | TGTGCCAGCAGCCCCCGGGACAGGGGGCTGGCCGGGGAGCTGTTTTTT | CASSPRDRGLAGELFF
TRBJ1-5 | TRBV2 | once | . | TGTGCCAGCAGTGAAGACGGTTTTGAAAATCAGCCCCAGCATTTT | CASSEDGFENQPQHF
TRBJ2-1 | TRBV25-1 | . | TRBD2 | TGTGCCAGCAGAACAGCGGGAGGGCCTCTCCCTGAGCAGTTCTTC | CASRTAGGPLPEQFF
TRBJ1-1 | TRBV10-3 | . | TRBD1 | TGTGCCGTACAAGACAGGGCCGAAGGGGACACTGAAGCTTTCTTT | CAVQDRAEGDTEAFF
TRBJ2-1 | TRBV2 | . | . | TGTGCCAGCAGTGCGGGTCCGGAGCAGTTCTTC | CASSAGPEQFF
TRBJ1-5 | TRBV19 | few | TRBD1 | TGTGCCAGTGGACAGGGCTTTCAGCCCCAGCATTTT | CASGQGFQPQHF
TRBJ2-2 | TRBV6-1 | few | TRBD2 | TGTGCCAGCAGTGAGGGGACTAGCGGGAGGCCCGGGGAGCTGTTTTTT | CASSEGTSGRPGELFF
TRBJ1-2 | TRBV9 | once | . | TGTGCCAGCAGCGTGATCCCAACGGGGCAGGGGCTCGGCTACACCTTC | CASSVIPTGQGLGYTF
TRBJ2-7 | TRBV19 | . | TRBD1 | TGTGCCAGTAGTGTGACAGGGGGTTCCTACGAGCAGTACTTC | CASSVTGGSYEQYF
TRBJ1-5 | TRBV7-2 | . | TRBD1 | TGTGCCAGCAGCCCGGACAGGGATCAGCCCCAGCATTTT | CASSPDRDQPQHF
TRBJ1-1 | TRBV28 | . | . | TGTGCCAGCAGTCCCGGACAGCTGAACACTGAAGCTTTCTTT | CASSPGQLNTEAFF
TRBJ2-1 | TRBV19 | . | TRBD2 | TGTGCCAGTAGTATGGGCGGGAGGGCCCTCTACAATGAGCAGTTCTTC | CASSMGGRALYNEQFF
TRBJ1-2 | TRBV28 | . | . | TGTGCCAGCAGTCGGTTTCTCGGCTATGGCTACACCTTC | CASSRFLGYGYTF
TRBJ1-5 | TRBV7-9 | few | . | TGTGCCAGCAGCTCAGAGAGACGGGTGGCGAGCAATCAGCCCCAGCATTTT | CASSSERRVASNQPQHF
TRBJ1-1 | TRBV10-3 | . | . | TGTGCCATCAGTGGAGCGGGAGGTAATGCTGAAGCTTTCTTT | CAISGAGGNAEAFF
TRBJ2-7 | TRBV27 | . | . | TGTGCCAGCAGTCGGACACTGGGGGAGCAGTACTTC | CASSRTLGEQYF
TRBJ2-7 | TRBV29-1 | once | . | TGCAGCGTTGAAATACAGTCTACCTACGAGCAGTACTTC | CSVEIQSTYEQYF
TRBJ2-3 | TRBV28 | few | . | TGTGCCAGCAGTCTCAGGGGAGGGAGCACAGATACGCAGTATTTT | CASSLRGGSTDTQYF
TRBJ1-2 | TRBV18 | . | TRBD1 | TGTGCCAGCACGGGACAGGAAAACTATGGCTACACCTTC | CASTGQENYGYTF
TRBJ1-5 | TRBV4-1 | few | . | TGCGCCAGCAGCCAGGGACACCTTAGCAATCAGCCCCAGCATTTT | CASSQGHLSNQPQHF
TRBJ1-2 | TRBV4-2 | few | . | TGTGCCAGCAGCCAAGCCGACAACAACCCTAACTATGGCTACACCTTC | CASSQADNNPNYGYTF
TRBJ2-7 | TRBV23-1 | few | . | TGCGCCAGCAGTCAATCTCGGACAGAGACCTACGAGCAGTACTTC | CASSQSRTETYEQYF
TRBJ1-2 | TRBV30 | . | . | TGTGCCTGGAGTGTCGGAGGCCCGAACTATGGCTACACCTTC | CAWSVGGPNYGYTF
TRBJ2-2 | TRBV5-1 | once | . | TGCGCCAGCAGCTGGGGGCGGAGTGGCGGGGAGCTGTTTTTT | CASSWGRSGGELFF
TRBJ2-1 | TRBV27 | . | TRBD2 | TGTGCCAGCAGGACGCTAGCGGGATACAATGAGCAGTTCTTC | CASRTLAGYNEQFF
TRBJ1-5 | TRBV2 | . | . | TGTGCCAGCCGTGCCGTCGGGGGGAGTCAGCCCCAGCATTTT | CASRAVGGSQPQHF
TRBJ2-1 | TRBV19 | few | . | TGTGCCAGTAGTAGAGGAGATTACAATGAGCAGTTCTTC | CASSRGDYNEQFF